A selection of T cell receptor beta chains follows, all from one sample in a study of blood T cell repertoires in COVID-19. Profiled with immunoSEQ multiplex PCR; TCRdb holds only in-frame clones, not every one. The data contain 80,000 to 100,000 clones, less than 85% of them singletons. Sequencing used peripheral blood. The receptors here all came from a man in his sixties or seventies with active or convalescent COVID-19. The CDR3 runs from the conserved cysteine through the conserved F or W. D genes are given only for firm matches. Clone size appears in some rows only: once, few, many, or a class for an expanded clone.

>NA|TRBV6-4|TRBJ1-1|NA
TGTGCCAGCAGTGACAGTATCCACACAAGGAACACTGAAGCTTTCTTT
CASSDSIHTRNTEAFF
>NA|TRBV5-4|TRBJ2-7|TRBD2
TGTGCCAGCAGCCAACCCTATAGCGGGGGGGAGCGCGAGCAGTACTTC
CASSQPYSGGEREQYF
>NA|TRBV7-9|TRBJ2-5|NA
TGTGCCAGCAGCTCCGTAGAGACCCAGTACTTC
CASSSVETQYF
>once|TRBV19|TRBJ1-1|TRBD1
TGTGCCAGTAGCAGAACCGGGACAGTGAACACTGAAGCTTTCTTT
CASSRTGTVNTEAFF
>once|TRBV4-1|TRBJ2-1|TRBD2
TGCGCCAGCAGCCAAGATACTAGCGGGGGGTACAATGAGCAGTTCTTC
CASSQDTSGGYNEQFF
>once|TRBV2|TRBJ2-7|NA
TGTGCCAGCAGTCCCCTTGGCCCGTTCTACGAGCAGTACTTC
CASSPLGPFYEQYF
>NA|TRBV16|TRBJ2-1|TRBD2
TGTGCCAGCAGCCAACGGGGGGGGGCCTACAATGAGCAGTTCTTC
CASSQRGGAYNEQFF
>NA|TRBV18|TRBJ1-3|NA
TGTGCCAGCTCCCCAGTCGGGACTGTCCCCTCTGGAAACACCATATATTTT
CASSPVGTVPSGNTIYF
>NA|TRBV3-1/TRBV3-2|TRBJ2-7|TRBD2
TGTGCCAGCAGCCTTAACCCAAGCGGGGGGGCGAGGGAGCAGTACTTC
CASSLNPSGGAREQYF
>NA|TRBV7-2|TRBJ2-5|TRBD2
TGTGCCAGCAGAAACTTCCTAGCGGGGGGCGGGACCCAGTACTTC
CASRNFLAGGGTQYF
>once|TRBV15|TRBJ2-5|TRBD1
TGTGCCACCAGCAGAGGACAGGGCCTCCAAGAGACCCAGTACTTC
CATSRGQGLQETQYF
>once|TRBV4-1|TRBJ2-2|TRBD1
TGCGCCAGCAGCCAAGGGTTGGACAGGTACACCGGGGAGCTGTTTTTT
CASSQGLDRYTGELFF
>NA|TRBV29-1|TRBJ2-2|NA
TGCAGCGTTGTGGCGGTTAACACCGGGGAGCTGTTTTTT
CSVVAVNTGELFF
>NA|TRBV20-1|TRBJ1-2|NA
TGCAGTGCTAGTTGGGGCTACGACGGCTACACCTTC
CSASWGYDGYTF
>NA|TRBV7-9|TRBJ2-7|TRBD1
TGTGCCAGCAGCTTAGGGGGACAGATCTACGAGCAGTACTTC
CASSLGGQIYEQYF
>NA|TRBV23-1|TRBJ1-1|NA
TGCGCCAGCAGTCAATCGCCCCAGGACACTGAAGCTTTCTTT
CASSQSPQDTEAFF
>NA|TRBV4-2|TRBJ2-7|TRBD1
TGTGCGAGCGCAGGAGGAGAGGGGACAGGGGTCTACGAGCAGTACTTC
CASAGGEGTGVYEQYF
>NA|TRBV4-1|TRBJ1-1|NA
TGCGCCAGCAGACTATCAGGGACACAGAACACTGAAGCTTTCTTT
CASRLSGTQNTEAFF
>NA|TRBV15|TRBJ2-3|TRBD2
TGTGCCACCAGCAGAGACCCCGGGACTAGCGGCACAGATACGCAGTATTTT
CATSRDPGTSGTDTQYF
>NA|TRBV7-9|TRBJ2-3|NA
TGTGCCAGCAGTCGCAACTCAGATACGCAGTATTTT
CASSRNSDTQYF
>NA|TRBV13|TRBJ2-3|NA
TGTGCCAGCAGCGGAGGGAGTCGGGTATTAGATACGCAGTATTTT
CASSGGSRVLDTQYF
>NA|TRBV7-9|TRBJ1-2|NA
TGTGCCAGCAGTTCAGGGGTTCTGCACACCTTC
CASSSGVLHTF
>NA|TRBV19|TRBJ1-5|TRBD1
TGTGCCAGTAGCCTATCAGGGGGCTGGAGCAATCAGCCCCAGCATTTT
CASSLSGGWSNQPQHF
>once|TRBV27|TRBJ1-2|TRBD1
TGTGCCAGCAGTTCCTCCCGGGACAGAGGAATAGCGATATATGGCTACACCTTC
CASSSSRDRGIAIYGYTF
>NA|TRBV11-3|TRBJ2-7|NA
TGTGCCAGCAGCCGTAGGCTCACAGGAGACTACGAGCAGTACTTC
CASSRRLTGDYEQYF
>NA|TRBV11-2|TRBJ1-2|TRBD1
TGTGCCAGCAGCCCTAGCCCCCGGACAGGCCCCTATGGCTACACCTTC
CASSPSPRTGPYGYTF
>NA|TRBV6-1|TRBJ1-2|NA
TGTGCCAGCAGTGAAGCGTCCGCTAGGTATGGCTACACCTTC
CASSEASARYGYTF
>NA|TRBV5-5|TRBJ1-1|NA
TGTGCCAGCAGCCCGAGTCCCGGGGACACTGAAGCTTTCTTT
CASSPSPGDTEAFF
>once|TRBV11-2|TRBJ1-1|NA
TGTGCCAGCAGCCAACAGCAGAACACTGAAGCTTTCTTT
CASSQQQNTEAFF
>NA|TRBV6-5|TRBJ1-1|NA
TGTGCCAGCACGGGGTACACTGAAGCTTTCTTT
CASTGYTEAFF
>NA|TRBV18|TRBJ1-2|NA
TGTGCCAGCTCACCCCCGGGGTTTTTCAACTATGGCTACACCTTC
CASSPPGFFNYGYTF
>NA|TRBV5-6|TRBJ1-5|NA
TGTGCCAGCAGCTCAGGTGAGCCCCCCGGTGCTCAGCCCCAGCATTTT
CASSSGEPPGAQPQHF
>few|TRBV30|TRBJ1-5|NA
TGTGCCTGGAACCGGGACTCGGGCAATCAGCCCCAGCATTTT
CAWNRDSGNQPQHF
>NA|TRBV10-3|TRBJ2-5|TRBD2
TGTGCCATCAGTGCCTCTAGCGGGGGGGCAGAGACCCAGTACTTC
CAISASSGGAETQYF
>NA|TRBV4-1|TRBJ2-3|NA
TGCGCCAGCAGCCAAGATCGAGCTACCACAGATACGCAGTATTTT
CASSQDRATTDTQYF
>NA|TRBV5-4|TRBJ2-3|TRBD2
TGTGCCAGCAGGCCACTAGCGGGGGGGGCCCACGCCACAGATACGCAGTATTTT
CASRPLAGGAHATDTQYF
>NA|TRBV15|TRBJ1-1|NA
TGTGCCACCAGCAGAGATCCAACAGATAGGGAAGCTTTCTTT
CATSRDPTDREAFF
>few|TRBV7-9|TRBJ1-2|NA
TGTGCCAGCCGCGCTCTCGGGGGGAGGGCTCTCTATGGCTACACCTTC
CASRALGGRALYGYTF
>NA|TRBV18|TRBJ2-2|NA
TGTGCCAGCTCTTGGACAGTAAAAACCGGGGAGCTGTTTTTT
CASSWTVKTGELFF
>NA|TRBV6-1|TRBJ1-2|NA
TGTGCCAGCAGCCCTGGAGTCTATGGCTACACCTTC
CASSPGVYGYTF